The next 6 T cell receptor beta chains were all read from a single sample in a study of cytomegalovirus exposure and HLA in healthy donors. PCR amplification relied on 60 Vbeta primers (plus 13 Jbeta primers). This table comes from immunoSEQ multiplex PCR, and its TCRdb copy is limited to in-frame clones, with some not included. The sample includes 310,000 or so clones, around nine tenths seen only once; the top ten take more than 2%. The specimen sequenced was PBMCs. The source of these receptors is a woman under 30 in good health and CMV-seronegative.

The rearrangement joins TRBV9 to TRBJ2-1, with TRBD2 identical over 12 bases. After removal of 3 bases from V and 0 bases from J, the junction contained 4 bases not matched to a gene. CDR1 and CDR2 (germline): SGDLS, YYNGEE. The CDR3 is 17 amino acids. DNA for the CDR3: TGTGCCAGCAGCGAGAGGACTAGCGGGAACTCCTACAATGAGCAGTTCTTC. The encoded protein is CASSERTSGNSYNEQFF.

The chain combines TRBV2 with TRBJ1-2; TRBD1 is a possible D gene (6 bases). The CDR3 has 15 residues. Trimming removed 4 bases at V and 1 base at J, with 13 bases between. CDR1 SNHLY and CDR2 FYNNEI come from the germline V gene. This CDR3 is CASSVSGEFNYGYTF. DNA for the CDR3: TGTGCCAGCAGTGTATCAGGGGAGTTTAACTATGGCTACACCTTC.

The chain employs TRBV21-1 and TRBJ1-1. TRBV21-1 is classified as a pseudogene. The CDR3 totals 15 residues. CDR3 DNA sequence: TGTGCCAGCGGAGGGGGAGGGTGGGAGAACACTGAAGCTTTCTTT. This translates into CASGGGGWENTEAFF.

CDR3 coding DNA: TGCGCCAGCAGCTTATCTACCGGGACAGGGTTAATACTATACGAGCAGTACTTC. Translating gives CASSLSTGTGLILYEQYF. The chain uses TRBV5-1 and TRBJ2-7, with TRBD1 matching 9 bases. This CDR3 is 18 amino acids long. The V gene's germline CDR1 is SGHRS and CDR2 YFSETQ. Germline trimming cut 2 bases from V and 4 bases from J; bases unmatched to any gene: 16.

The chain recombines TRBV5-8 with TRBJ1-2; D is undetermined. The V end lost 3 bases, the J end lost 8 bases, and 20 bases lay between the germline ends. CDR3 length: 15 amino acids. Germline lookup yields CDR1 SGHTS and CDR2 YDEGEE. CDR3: CASSSARRYFLGYTF. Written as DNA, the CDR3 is TGTGCCAGCAGCTCCGCAAGGAGATACTTCTTGGGCTACACCTTC.

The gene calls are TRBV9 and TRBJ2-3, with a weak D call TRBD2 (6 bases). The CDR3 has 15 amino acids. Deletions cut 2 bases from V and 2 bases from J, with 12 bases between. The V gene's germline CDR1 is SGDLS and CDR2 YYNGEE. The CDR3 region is CASSVEGYYTDTQYF. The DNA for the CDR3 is TGTGCCAGCAGCGTGGAGGGTTATTACACAGATACGCAGTATTTT. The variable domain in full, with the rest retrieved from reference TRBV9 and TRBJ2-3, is DSGVTQTPKHLITATGQRVTLRCSPRSGDLSVYWYQQSLDQGLQFLIQYYNGEERAKGNILERFSAQQFPDLHSELNLSSLELGDSALYFCASSVEGYYTDTQYFGPGTRLTVL.